One and the same sample provided the 29 T cell receptor beta chains below, sequenced in a study of blood T cell repertoires in COVID-19 (TCRdb year 2020). Receptor amplification or capture employed the immunoSEQ multiplex PCR assay. TCRdb limited this immuneACCESS table to in-frame rearrangements with V and J called. A share of clones is missing; checked studies link under half to unresolved V genes, and the rest is unexplained. Present in this sample are some 150,000 clones, 70% to 90% of which were seen just once. The ten largest make up around 13% of the sample. Sequenced sample: peripheral blood. The source of these receptors is a man aged 55-75 years with active or convalescent COVID-19.

The chain joins TRBV19 to TRBJ1-6; 8 positions agree with TRBD1. Germline CDR1 reads LNHDA; CDR2 reads SQIVND (reference sequence). V trimming: 6 bases; J trimming: 5 bases; junction bases outside the gene matches: 3. CDR3 length: 14 residues. Here the CDR3 DNA reads TGTGCCAGTAGCCGGGGACAGGATAATTCACCCCTCCACTTT. Encoded protein: CASSRGQDNSPLHF.

Here the CDR3 DNA reads TGTGCCATCAGTGAGGCGAGCCGGGGGTATGGCTACACCTTC. Residues: CAISEASRGYGYTF. This chain uses TRBV10-3 with TRBJ1-2; possible D gene TRBD1, 5 bases. CDR3 size: 14 residues. The V end lost 2 bases, the J end lost 5 bases, and 12 bases lay between the germline ends. Germline V gives CDR1 ENHRY, CDR2 SYGVKD.

The gene calls are TRBV5-4 and TRBJ2-1; 12 positions match TRBD2. Trimming took 4 bases from V and 0 from J; bases not matched to a gene: 8. The germline V gene has CDR1 SGHNT and CDR2 YYREEE (reference sequence). The CDR3 has 18 amino acids. The CDR3 sequence: CASSRGLAGYSSYNEQFF. CDR3 DNA sequence: TGTGCCAGCAGCCGGGGACTAGCGGGTTACAGCTCCTACAATGAGCAGTTCTTC. The variable domain in full, completed from reference TRBV5-4 and TRBJ2-1, reads ETGVTQSPTHLIKTRGQQVTLRCSSQSGHNTVSWYQQALGQGPQFIFQYYREEENGRGNFPPRFSGLQFPNYSSELNVNALELDDSALYLCASSRGLAGYSSYNEQFFGPGTRLTVL.

CDR3 sequence: CASSPTGQGDTEAFF. The CDR3 DNA reads as TGTGCCAGCTCACCCACGGGACAGGGAGACACTGAAGCTTTCTTT. The rearrangement uses TRBV18 and TRBJ1-1; 9 bases are a match to TRBD1. The CDR3 runs to 15 residues. Unmatched junction bases numbered 5, after V lost 3 bases and J lost 3 bases. Germline lookup yields CDR1 KGHSH and CDR2 LQKENI. Drawing the rest from reference TRBV18 and TRBJ1-1, the complete variable domain is NAGVMQNPRHLVRRRGQEARLRCSPMKGHSHVYWYRQLPEEGLKFMVYLQKENIIDESGMPKERFSAEFPKEGPSILRIQQVVRGDSAAYFCASSPTGQGDTEAFFGQGTRLTVV.

The rearrangement links TRBV29-1 to TRBJ2-7; D may be TRBD2 (7 bases). Per the germline V gene, CDR1 is SQVTM and CDR2 is ANQGSEA. This CDR3 has 13 amino acids. The V end lost 6 bases, the J end lost 9 bases, and 21 bases lay between the germline ends. The CDR3 reads CSVTGLGGEAQYF. CDR3 nucleotides: TGCAGCGTCACCGGACTAGGGGGGGAGGCGCAGTACTTC.

This rearrangement joins TRBV6-2 or TRBV6-3 to TRBJ2-1; the D gene is possibly TRBD2 (6 bases). The V gene lost 4 bases and the J gene lost 7 bases, with 11 bases spanning the gap. The CDR3 sequence is 13 residues long. The V gene's germline CDR1 is MNHEY and CDR2 SVGEGT. The CDR3 DNA reads TGTGCCAGCAGTTCCCCCCTAGCGAATGAGCAGTTCTTC. It codes for CASSSPLANEQFF.

The chain uses TRBV18 and TRBJ1-5, with no clear D. V was clipped by 4 bases and J by 7 bases, with 8 bases between them. Per the germline V gene, CDR1 is KGHSH and CDR2 is LQKENI. This CDR3 contains 12 residues. The CDR3 loop is CASSRSGQPQHF. As DNA, the CDR3 is TGTGCCAGCTCACGATCTGGCCAGCCCCAGCATTTT.

The chain recombines TRBV10-3 with TRBJ2-7; 11 positions agree with TRBD2. Germline V gene data show CDR1 as ENHRY and CDR2 as SYGVKD. Losses at the gene ends were 0 bases for V and 5 bases for J; bases not matched to a gene: 6. CDR3 length: 16 amino acids. CDR3 loop: CAISESGTSGLDEQYF. The DNA for the CDR3 is TGTGCCATCAGTGAGTCTGGGACTAGCGGCTTGGACGAGCAGTACTTC.

The chain employs TRBV30 and TRBJ2-3; a weak D match, TRBD2 (5 bases). This CDR3 is 15 amino acids long. V gave up 1 base and J gave up 0 bases, with 11 bases separating them. Per germline, CDR1 GTSNPN and CDR2 SVGIG (reference sequence). The CDR3 DNA reads TGTGCCTGGAGTGCCCCGGGAATTAGCACAGATACGCAGTATTTT. This translates into CAWSAPGISTDTQYF.

The chain carries TRBV2 and TRBJ2-2; TRBD2 matches at 10 bases. The CDR3 is 15 residues long. J lost 6 bases, V lost 5 bases, and 6 bases had no gene match. Germline values: CDR1 SNHLY, CDR2 FYNNEI. The DNA for the CDR3 is TGTGCCAGCAGTTTTCTAGCGGGAGACGCCGGGGAGCTGTTTTTT. It translates to CASSFLAGDAGELFF.

V gene TRBV12-3 or TRBV12-4 combines with J gene TRBJ1-6; no clear D. The CDR3 length is 13 residues. V gave up 2 bases and J gave up 8 bases, with 7 bases separating them. This CDR3 reads CASSLPPDSPLHF. The DNA for the CDR3 is TGTGCCAGCAGTTTACCCCCCGATTCACCCCTCCACTTT.

This clone occurred once. J is TRBJ2-1 and V is TRBV7-9, with TRBD1 as a possible D gene (5 bases). The CDR3 extends over 12 amino acids. Trimming stripped 5 bases from V and 6 bases from J, with 8 bases between. Germline V gives CDR1 SEHNR, CDR2 FQNEAQ (reference sequence). This CDR3 reads CASSVDSNEQFF. In DNA form, the CDR3 reads TGTGCCAGCAGCGTAGACAGCAATGAGCAGTTCTTC. The whole variable domain, remainder taken from reference TRBV7-9 and TRBJ2-1, is DTGVSQNPRHKITKRGQNVTFRCDPISEHNRLYWYRQTLGQGPEFLTYFQNEAQLEKSRLLSDRFSAERPKGSFSTLEIQRTEQGDSAMYLCASSVDSNEQFFGPGTRLTVL.

The V and J genes are TRBV28 and TRBJ1-1; D remains unclear. This CDR3 has 12 residues. V was clipped by 2 bases and J by 11 bases, with 12 bases between them. Germline V gene sequence: CDR1 MDHEN, CDR2 SYDVKM. This CDR3 is CASSLVPGYAFF. Written as DNA, the CDR3 is TGTGCCAGCAGTTTAGTTCCGGGGTACGCTTTCTTT.

The chain uses TRBV11-2 and TRBJ1-1; the D is unclear. V was cut by 1 base and J by 2 bases, with 14 bases left in between. The CDR3 is 16 residues long. Germline V gene data show CDR1 as SGHAT and CDR2 as FQNNGV. CDR3 protein: CASSLGPGRGNTEAFF. CDR3 DNA: TGTGCCAGCAGCTTAGGGCCCGGACGGGGAAACACTGAAGCTTTCTTT.

A single count supports this clone. Other DNA sequences in this specimen translate into the identical CDR3. CDR3 in amino acids: CASSGTGSTDTQYF. The CDR3 bases are TGTGCCAGCTCCGGGACAGGGAGCACAGATACGCAGTATTTT. This chain connects TRBV7-9 to TRBJ2-3; 9 nucleotides match TRBD1. This CDR3 spans 14 amino acids. Germline CDR1 SEHNR, CDR2 FQNEAQ (reference sequence). V trimming: 8 bases; J trimming: 0 bases; junction bases outside the gene matches: 3.

The CDR3 spells CAWSPGSSYNEQFF. The CDR3 DNA follows: TGTGCCTGGAGTCCCGGTAGCTCCTACAATGAGCAGTTCTTC. V and J are TRBV30 and TRBJ2-1, with D hard to call. V lost 2 bases and J lost 0, with 8 bases in between. CDR3 size: 14 residues. The germline V gene encodes CDR1 GTSNPN and CDR2 SVGIG (reference sequence).

CDR3 region: CASSFVGDNEQFF. The CDR3 bases are TGTGCCAGCAGTTTCGTTGGAGACAATGAGCAGTTCTTC. The chain joins TRBV27 to TRBJ2-1; D gene ambiguous. There are 13 residues in the CDR3. Germline V lookup: CDR1 MNHEY, CDR2 SMNVEV (reference sequence). The germline V and J ends were trimmed by 3 bases and 5 bases, with 8 bases remaining between them.

The rearrangement joins TRBV19 to TRBJ1-2, with a weak D call TRBD1 (6 bases). The V end was cut by 9 bases, the J end by 3 bases, with 14 bases between. Germline V gene lookup returns CDR1 LNHDA and CDR2 SQIVND (reference sequence). The CDR3 runs to 13 residues. CDR3 region: CASRDRNHYGYTF. DNA of the CDR3: TGTGCCAGCCGTGACAGGAATCACTATGGCTACACCTTC.

The chain carries TRBV7-2 and TRBJ1-6, with D maybe TRBD1 (6 bases). Trimming took off 1 base at V and 8 bases at J, with 12 bases between the two ends. This CDR3 comprises 15 residues. Germline loops: CDR1 SGHTA, CDR2 FQGNSA. The CDR3 is CASSLVSRGDSPLHF. CDR3 coding DNA: TGTGCCAGCAGCTTAGTATCCAGGGGTGATTCACCCCTCCACTTT.

This clone was recorded once. This sequence joins TRBV9 and TRBJ2-1, with D possibly TRBD1 on 6 matching bases. This CDR3 contains 15 residues. Germline CDR1 SGDLS, CDR2 YYNGEE. Trimming pared 1 base from V and 0 bases from J, leaving 8 bases between. CDR3 protein: CASSVLDSSYNEQFF. CDR3 coding DNA: TGTGCCAGCAGCGTATTGGACAGCTCCTACAATGAGCAGTTCTTC.

The V and J genes are TRBV28 and TRBJ1-5; D remains ambiguous. Per germline, CDR1 MDHEN and CDR2 SYDVKM. The CDR3 contains 14 residues. V lost 3 bases and J 3 bases, leaving 9 bases between the germline ends. CDR3 in amino acids: CASSLGSLNQPQHF. For the CDR3, the DNA is TGTGCCAGCAGTTTGGGGAGCCTCAATCAGCCCCAGCATTTT.

The genes are TRBV29-1 and TRBJ2-2; D remains ambiguous. In germline, CDR1 is SQVTM, CDR2 ANQGSEA. V dropped 0 bases and J dropped 4 bases, with 12 bases sitting between them. The length of the CDR3 is 15 residues. The CDR3 reads CSVEDPGPGTGELFF. In nucleotides, the CDR3 is TGCAGCGTTGAAGATCCGGGTCCGGGCACCGGGGAGCTGTTTTTT.

A word on this clone: The junction departs from the called germline gene at one end, perhaps through a read error. The CDR3: CASSLGPSTNEKLFF. Here the CDR3 DNA reads TGTGCCAGCAGTTTAGGGCCGTCAACTAATGAAAAACTGTTTTTT. J is TRBJ1-4 and V is TRBV7-9; D gene ambiguous. The germline CDR1 and CDR2 sequences are SEHNR and FQNEAQ (reference sequence). The CDR3 extends over 15 amino acids.

This clone was seen once. V is TRBV7-2 and J is TRBJ1-4; no clear D gene. This CDR3 comprises 14 residues. Germline-derived CDR1 and CDR2 are SGHTA and FQGNSA. Trimming pared 5 bases from V and 6 bases from J, leaving 13 bases between. The CDR3 spells CASSPVSPDEKLFF. The CDR3 coding sequence is TGTGCCAGCAGCCCGGTCTCCCCCGATGAAAAACTGTTTTTT.

This clone is a singleton in its sample. This chain uses TRBV27 with TRBJ2-3; TRBD2 matches 11 bases. This CDR3 is built from 20 residues. Unmatched junction bases numbered 19, after V lost 6 bases and J lost 2 bases. Germline lookup yields CDR1 MNHEY and CDR2 SMNVEV (reference sequence). The CDR3 region is CASRLQTPLRLAGHTDTQYF. The CDR3, as DNA: TGTGCCAGCAGGTTACAAACCCCTCTACGACTAGCGGGGCACACAGATACGCAGTATTTT.

The chain combines TRBV7-6 with TRBJ1-5, with 9 bases matching TRBD1. The germline CDR1 and CDR2 sequences are SGHVS and FNYEAQ. After removal of 4 bases from V and 7 bases from J, the junction contained 5 bases not matched to a gene. The CDR3 is made up of 14 amino acids. The CDR3 loop is CASSSGTGNQPQHF. CDR3 DNA sequence: TGTGCCAGCAGCTCCGGGACAGGGAACCAGCCCCAGCATTTT. Based on the CDR3 plus reference TRBV7-6 and TRBJ1-5, the full variable domain is GAGVSQSPRYKVTKRGQDVALRCDPISGHVSLYWYRQALGQGPEFLTYFNYEAQQDKSGLPNDRFSAERPEGSISTLTIQRTEQRDSAMYRCASSSGTGNQPQHFGDGTRLSIL.

V usage is TRBV14 and J usage is TRBJ2-4; 7 bases fit TRBD2. The CDR3 runs 13 residues. The V gene's germline CDR1 is SGHDN and CDR2 FVKESK. Germline trimming cut 0 bases from V and 16 bases from J; bases unmatched to any gene: 9. This CDR3 is CASSQDSASGPYF. CDR3 nucleotides: TGTGCCAGCAGCCAAGATTCCGCTAGCGGTCCTTACTTC. Filled out from reference TRBV14 and TRBJ2-4, the complete variable domain reads EAGVTQFPSHSVIEKGQTVTLRCDPISGHDNLYWYRRVMGKEIKFLLHFVKESKQDESGMPNNRFLAERTGGTYSTLKVQPAELEDSGVYFCASSQDSASGPYFGAGTRLSVL.

The chain carries TRBV7-3 and TRBJ2-1, with 7 bases lining up with TRBD2. Germline CDR1 reads SGHTA; CDR2 reads FQGTGA. V lost 2 bases, J lost 6 bases, and 7 bases stayed unmatched. This CDR3 is 15 amino acids long. The CDR3 sequence is CASSLFAGATNEQFF. CDR3 DNA sequence: TGTGCCAGCAGCTTATTCGCGGGAGCGACCAATGAGCAGTTCTTC.

J is TRBJ1-1 and V is TRBV7-2; D unresolved. The ends were cut back, 3 bases at V and 0 bases at J, with 8 bases in the middle. This CDR3 region has 14 residues. CDR1 is SGHTA and CDR2 is FQGNSA in the germline V gene. The CDR3 spells CASSFKPVNTEAFF. The CDR3 region has the DNA TGTGCCAGCAGCTTCAAACCGGTGAACACTGAAGCTTTCTTT. The whole variable domain, filled in from reference TRBV7-2 and TRBJ1-1, reads GAGVSQSPSNKVTEKGKDVELRCDPISGHTALYWYRQSLGQGLEFLIYFQGNSAPDKSGLPSDRFSAERTGGSVSTLTIQRTQQEDSAVYLCASSFKPVNTEAFFGQGTRLTVV.